Following are 18 T cell receptor beta chains from one sample sequenced in a study of metastatic and nonmetastatic thyroid tumors. TCRdb reprocessed the PCR reads using MiXCR. Here the sample spans roughly 59,000 clones, 15% to 20% being singletons. Until they underwent thyroid surgery, no patient had received any treatment. The sample consisted of blood. Receptor source: a male donor with papillary thyroid cancer or a benign thyroid nodule (not recorded which). Some clones in this sample may be carry-over from other donors' samples.

The V call is TRBV5-8, the J call TRBJ2-7; no reliable D call. The CDR3 has 12 amino acids. Trimming took 9 bases from V and 6 from J, leaving 16 bases between them. CDR1 and CDR2 from the germline V gene are SGHTS and YDEGEE. Here the CDR3 reads CAITLVVLEQYV. The CDR3 DNA reads as TGTGCCATCACCCTCGTGGTTCTCGAGCAGTACGTC.

This clone was counted ten times or more. This rearrangement joins TRBV11-2 to TRBJ2-3; 11 nucleotides agree with TRBD2. The J segment lost 6 bases and the V segment lost 1 base, leaving 6 bases of the junction unmatched. The germline V gene has CDR1 SGHAT and CDR2 FQNNGV. The length of the CDR3 is 16 residues. The chain's CDR3 is CASSLVAGGPGDTQYF. The CDR3 DNA follows: TGTGCCAGCAGCTTAGTAGCGGGAGGGCCTGGGGATACGCAGTATTTT.

About this clone itself: This sequence may be a read error, since a much larger clone differs from it by one base. V and J are TRBV5-6 and TRBJ2-5, with D possibly being TRBD2 (5 bases). This CDR3 contains 13 residues. Germline V gene lookup returns CDR1 SGHDT and CDR2 YYEEEE. Deletions cut 0 bases from V and 10 bases from J, with 13 bases between. The chain's CDR3 is CASSLEADEDQYF. CDR3 nucleotides: TGTGCCAGCAGCTTGGAAGCGGACGAGGACCAGTACTTC. Variable domain in full (rest from reference TRBV5-6 and TRBJ2-5): DAGVTQSPTHLIKTRGQQVTLRCSPKSGHDTVSWYQQALGQGPQFIFQYYEEEERQRGNFPDRFSGHQFPNYSSELNVNALLLGDSALYLCASSLEADEDQYFGPGTRLLVL.

Ten or more counts support this clone. For the CDR3, the DNA is TGTGCCAGCAGCCAAGCGGCGGGGGGGTTGGCCTACAATGAGCAGTTCTTC. It yields the protein CASSQAAGGLAYNEQFF. The rearrangement uses TRBV4-2 and TRBJ2-1; TRBD2 agrees at 9 bases. Trimming cost V 1 base and J 2 bases; bases outside gene matches: 6. The CDR3 has 17 residues. Germline lookup yields CDR1 LGHNA and CDR2 YNFKEQ.

This clone occurred many times. V gene TRBV28 combines with J gene TRBJ2-7, with 9 bases fitting TRBD1. The V gene's germline CDR1 is MDHEN and CDR2 SYDVKM. There are 16 residues in the CDR3. With V trimmed by 3 bases and J by 3 bases, 9 bases remained unmatched. Here the CDR3 reads CASSLGPGQGLYEQYV. Here the CDR3 DNA reads TGTGCCAGCAGTTTGGGGCCGGGACAGGGACTCTACGAGCAGTACGTC.

There are many counts of this clone. CDR3 bases: TGTGCCAGCAGCTTTAGAGGTCTAGCCCCCGAGCAGTACGTC. It specifies CASSFRGLAPEQYV. The chain has TRBV11-2 and TRBJ2-7, with D perhaps matching TRBD2 (5 bases). Germline CDR1 is SGHAT and CDR2 is FQNNGV. This CDR3 has 14 residues. The V gene lost 3 bases and the J gene lost 6 bases, with 15 bases spanning the gap.

This clone was detected ten times or more. The sample contains more than one DNA sequence encoding this CDR3. CDR3 DNA: TGTGCCAGCAGTGAAGGACCGGGACAGGGGAAAGTGGGGCCCAGAGCCGGGGAGCTGTTTTTT. This encodes CASSEGPGQGKVGPRAGELFF. The V call is TRBV25-1, the J call TRBJ2-2; 10 bases align to TRBD1. CDR1 is MGHDK and CDR2 is SYGVNS in the germline V gene. CDR3 size: 21 residues. Trimming took 2 bases from V and 6 from J; bases not matched to a gene: 21.

This clone was recorded at least ten times. The V gene is TRBV24-1, the J gene TRBJ2-1, with 7 nucleotides matching TRBD2. In germline, CDR1 is KGHDR, CDR2 SFDVKD. Losses at the gene ends were 4 bases for V and 4 bases for J; bases not matched to a gene: 6. The CDR3 has 15 amino acids. The DNA for the CDR3 is TGTGCCACCAGTGAGGGGACTAACCAGTACAATGAGCAGTTCTTC. Its protein product is CATSEGTNQYNEQFF.

On this clone itself: A clone one base away is much larger, so this may be a read error. The chain links TRBV5-6 to TRBJ2-1; D is possibly TRBD1 (7 bases). The V end was cut by 3 bases, the J end by 8 bases, with 18 bases between. CDR3 length: 15 residues. The germline V gene has CDR1 SGHDT and CDR2 YYEEEE. CDR3 sequence: CASSSTWTTGDEQFF. In nucleotides, the CDR3 is TGTGCCAGCAGCTCAACCTGGACTACAGGGGATGAGCAGTTCTTC.

Note on this clone: The junction differs from germline at one of its ends, possibly a read error. V is TRBV6-1 and J is TRBJ1-2; the match to TRBD1 covers 11 bases. The CDR3 runs to 17 residues. Germline V gene lookup returns CDR1 MNHNS and CDR2 SASEGT. CDR3 DNA: TGTGCCAGCAGTGAAGGGACAGGGGGCGTTGGATTCTATGTCTACACCTTC. Its protein product is CASSEGTGGVGFYVYTF.

Regarding this clone: A much larger clone lies a single base off, so this may be a read error. The V gene is TRBV5-6, the J gene TRBJ1-4; no definite D call. The CDR3 runs 12 residues. V gave up 6 bases and J gave up 4 bases, with 7 bases separating them. Per the germline V gene, CDR1 is SGHDT and CDR2 is YYEEEE. Here the CDR3 reads CASISYNEKLFF. CDR3 nucleotides: TGTGCCAGCATCTCATATAATGAAAAACTGTTTTTT.

Ten or more counts support this clone. The rearrangement joins TRBV11-2 to TRBJ2-2; 8 nucleotides match TRBD2. This CDR3 is 16 amino acids long. The junction had 6 bases not matched to a gene; V was cut back by 2 bases and J by 4 bases. Germline V gene data show CDR1 as SGHAT and CDR2 as FQNNGV. The CDR3 is CASSLLGLVGTGELFF. CDR3 DNA: TGTGCCAGCAGCTTACTGGGACTAGTTGGCACCGGGGAGCTGTTTTTT.

At least ten counts were recorded for this clone. This sequence joins TRBV4-2 and TRBJ2-4; unclear D gene. Per germline, CDR1 LGHNA and CDR2 YNFKEQ. CDR3 length equals 14 residues. V was cut by 3 bases and J by 5 bases, with 11 bases left in between. The CDR3, as DNA: TGTGCCAGCAGCCAGGCCACTCGGGAAAACATTCAGTACTTC. It encodes CASSQATRENIQYF.

This clone was counted between two and nine times. Just one base apart from a much larger clone, this may be a read error. Within the sample, other DNA sequences also encode this same CDR3. The V gene is TRBV7-2, the J gene TRBJ2-5, with D unresolved. Per germline, CDR1 SGHTA and CDR2 FQGNSA. V lost 3 bases to trimming and J lost 5 bases, with 13 bases between them. This CDR3 is built from 14 residues. The CDR3 DNA reads TGTGCCAGCAGCTTCCAAGGTGGCCGGGAGACCCAGTACTTC. This codes for CASSFQGGRETQYF.

Points on this clone: Since a much larger clone is just one base distant, this may be a read error. The rearrangement links TRBV20-1 to TRBJ2-3; weak D call: TRBD2 (6 bases). The CDR3 has 13 residues. CDR1 DFQATT and CDR2 SNEGSKA come from the germline V gene (reference sequence). The CDR3 loop is CSFGGVEQDTQYF. The CDR3 region has the DNA TGCAGCTTCGGCGGGGTTGAGCAAGATACGCAGTATTTT.

The chain employs TRBV29-1 and TRBJ2-4; 8 bases are shared with TRBD2. CDR3 size: 15 residues. The V segment lost 6 bases and the J segment 3 bases; nucleotides outside the gene matches: 10. Germline lookup yields CDR1 SQVTM and CDR2 ANQGSEA. The CDR3 here is CSVAGTGGDKNIQYF. DNA for the CDR3: TGCAGCGTGGCCGGGACCGGGGGGGACAAAAACATTCAGTACTTC.

This clone has ten or more counts. The genes are TRBV6-1 and TRBJ2-2, with D perhaps being TRBD1 or TRBD2 (5 bases each). Germline V gene sequence: CDR1 MNHNS, CDR2 SASEGT. This CDR3 spans 15 amino acids. Trimming cost V 5 bases and J 4 bases, with 14 bases left between them. The CDR3 bases are TGTGCCAGCAGTCGGACAAGTGGGAGCACCGGGGAGCTGTTTTTT. It yields the protein CASSRTSGSTGELFF.

This clone was seen at least ten times. The rearrangement uses TRBV5-6 and TRBJ1-6, with a weak D call TRBD1 (5 bases). Germline values: CDR1 SGHDT, CDR2 YYEEEE. V shed 1 base and J shed 5 bases, with 10 bases lying between them. The CDR3 runs 15 residues. The CDR3 region has the DNA TGTGCCAGCAGCTTGTATCAGGGCCATAATTCACCCCTCCACTTT. As protein: CASSLYQGHNSPLHF. Variable domain in full (rest from reference TRBV5-6 and TRBJ1-6): DAGVTQSPTHLIKTRGQQVTLRCSPKSGHDTVSWYQQALGQGPQFIFQYYEEEERQRGNFPDRFSGHQFPNYSSELNVNALLLGDSALYLCASSLYQGHNSPLHFGNGTRLTVT.